These T cell receptor beta chains were read from a single sample in a study of control samples from healthy donors and cancer patients. The data were produced by immunoSEQ multiplex PCR, yet TCRdb's version contains in-frame clones alone and is incomplete. Of tens of thousands of clones listed, around nine tenths were seen once; the top ten hold roughly 7.6%. The sample consisted of blood. These receptors all stem from a woman aged 55 to 70 in good health. CDR3s include the opening cysteine and the closing phenylalanine or tryptophan. Each record gives: CDR3 length, D gene, J gene, clone size, V gene, CDR3 protein, CDR3 DNA. The D gene is left open where the match is weak. Expanded clones are given a class, and other clones once, few, many or no size at all.

cdr3_length: 17
d_call: TRBD2
j_call: TRBJ2-2
clone_size: -
v_call: TRBV19
cdr3_aa: CASRRSGGARSTGELFF
cdr3_nt: TGTGCCAGTAGGCGGAGCGGGGGGGCTCGGAGCACCGGGGAGCTGTTTTTT

cdr3_length: 14
d_call: TRBD2
j_call: TRBJ2-5
clone_size: -
v_call: TRBV5-1
cdr3_aa: CASRRLAGEETQYF
cdr3_nt: TGCGCCAGCAGGAGACTAGCGGGGGAAGAGACCCAGTACTTC

cdr3_length: 12
d_call: -
j_call: TRBJ1-1
clone_size: -
v_call: TRBV28
cdr3_aa: CASSTLVGWAFF
cdr3_nt: TGTGCCAGCAGTACGTTAGTAGGTTGGGCTTTCTTT

cdr3_length: 15
d_call: -
j_call: TRBJ2-5
clone_size: once
v_call: TRBV19
cdr3_aa: CASSIGRGPQETQYF
cdr3_nt: TGTGCCAGTAGTATAGGTCGGGGGCCCCAAGAGACCCAGTACTTC

cdr3_length: 13
d_call: -
j_call: TRBJ1-6
clone_size: -
v_call: TRBV3-1/TRBV3-2
cdr3_aa: CASSQEANSPLHF
cdr3_nt: TGTGCCAGCAGCCAAGAGGCGAATTCACCCCTCCACTTT

cdr3_length: 14
d_call: -
j_call: TRBJ1-2
clone_size: -
v_call: TRBV27
cdr3_aa: CATTKSGSNYGYTF
cdr3_nt: TGTGCCACAACGAAGTCAGGCTCGAACTATGGCTACACCTTC

cdr3_length: 13
d_call: -
j_call: TRBJ2-7
clone_size: -
v_call: TRBV5-1
cdr3_aa: CASSSGLEVEQYF
cdr3_nt: TGCGCCAGCAGCTCGGGTCTGGAGGTCGAGCAGTACTTC

cdr3_length: 12
d_call: -
j_call: TRBJ2-3
clone_size: -
v_call: TRBV11-1
cdr3_aa: CASSAGRYTQYF
cdr3_nt: TGTGCCAGCAGCGCCGGTCGTTATACGCAGTATTTT

cdr3_length: 12
d_call: -
j_call: TRBJ1-1
clone_size: -
v_call: TRBV6-5
cdr3_aa: CASRTVGTEAFF
cdr3_nt: TGTGCCAGCAGGACCGTAGGCACTGAAGCTTTCTTT

cdr3_length: 15
d_call: -
j_call: TRBJ2-1
clone_size: -
v_call: TRBV5-5
cdr3_aa: CASSPTGPSYNEQFF
cdr3_nt: TGTGCCAGCAGCCCTACTGGGCCATCCTACAATGAGCAGTTCTTC

cdr3_length: 13
d_call: TRBD2
j_call: TRBJ2-3
clone_size: -
v_call: TRBV3-1/TRBV3-2
cdr3_aa: CASSQDGGDTQYF
cdr3_nt: TGTGCCAGCAGCCAGGACGGGGGGGATACGCAGTATTTT

cdr3_length: 14
d_call: -
j_call: TRBJ2-7
clone_size: -
v_call: TRBV18
cdr3_aa: CASSPTGRFYEQYF
cdr3_nt: TGTGCCAGCTCACCAACGGGAAGATTCTACGAGCAGTACTTC

cdr3_length: 14
d_call: -
j_call: TRBJ2-3
clone_size: once
v_call: TRBV12-1
cdr3_aa: CASSFVGRADTQYF
cdr3_nt: TGTGCCAGCAGCTTTGTGGGGCGTGCAGATACGCAGTATTTT

cdr3_length: 13
d_call: TRBD1
j_call: TRBJ2-7
clone_size: -
v_call: TRBV10-3
cdr3_aa: CAIRSTGDGEQYF
cdr3_nt: TGTGCCATCAGGTCGACAGGGGATGGCGAGCAGTACTTC

cdr3_length: 14
d_call: -
j_call: TRBJ2-3
clone_size: -
v_call: TRBV19
cdr3_aa: CASSGLGGADTQYF
cdr3_nt: TGTGCCAGTAGTGGGCTAGGAGGTGCAGATACGCAGTATTTT

cdr3_length: 13
d_call: -
j_call: TRBJ2-3
clone_size: -
v_call: TRBV5-1
cdr3_aa: CATGNGNGDTQYF
cdr3_nt: TGCGCCACGGGGAATGGCAATGGAGATACGCAGTATTTT

cdr3_length: 13
d_call: TRBD1
j_call: TRBJ1-1
clone_size: few
v_call: TRBV10-1
cdr3_aa: CASSAGTVTEAFF
cdr3_nt: TGCGCCAGCAGTGCCGGGACAGTCACTGAAGCTTTCTTT

cdr3_length: 14
d_call: -
j_call: TRBJ2-3
clone_size: -
v_call: TRBV9
cdr3_aa: CASSVGPYTDTQYF
cdr3_nt: TGTGCCAGCAGCGTAGGGCCTTACACAGATACGCAGTATTTT

cdr3_length: 14
d_call: -
j_call: TRBJ1-1
clone_size: -
v_call: TRBV25-1
cdr3_aa: CASSEGGEYTEAFF
cdr3_nt: TGTGCCAGCAGTGAGGGGGGGGAATACACTGAAGCTTTCTTT

cdr3_length: 14
d_call: -
j_call: TRBJ2-5
clone_size: -
v_call: TRBV20-1
cdr3_aa: CSASYSIWGETQYF
cdr3_nt: TGCAGTGCTAGTTACTCAATCTGGGGAGAGACCCAGTACTTC

cdr3_length: 15
d_call: -
j_call: TRBJ1-4
clone_size: -
v_call: TRBV3-1/TRBV3-2
cdr3_aa: CASSQESGVWEKLFF
cdr3_nt: TGTGCCAGCAGCCAAGAGTCAGGGGTTTGGGAAAAACTGTTTTTT

cdr3_length: 15
d_call: -
j_call: TRBJ2-3
clone_size: -
v_call: TRBV5-1
cdr3_aa: CASSLGLAHPQTQYF
cdr3_nt: TGCGCCAGCAGCTTGGGCCTAGCACACCCGCAAACGCAGTATTTT

cdr3_length: 14
d_call: -
j_call: TRBJ2-5
clone_size: once
v_call: TRBV5-1
cdr3_aa: CASSPAGTQETQYF
cdr3_nt: TGCGCCAGCAGCCCGGCAGGGACCCAAGAGACCCAGTACTTC

cdr3_length: 14
d_call: -
j_call: TRBJ1-4
clone_size: -
v_call: TRBV3-1/TRBV3-2
cdr3_aa: CASSQLWDGEKLFF
cdr3_nt: TGTGCCAGCAGCCAATTGTGGGATGGGGAAAAACTGTTTTTT

cdr3_length: 13
d_call: TRBD1
j_call: TRBJ1-6
clone_size: once
v_call: TRBV18
cdr3_aa: CASSRTGDSPLHF
cdr3_nt: TGTGCCAGCTCTAGGACAGGGGATTCACCCCTCCACTTT

cdr3_length: 15
d_call: TRBD2
j_call: TRBJ2-7
clone_size: -
v_call: TRBV18
cdr3_aa: CASSGGTSPSYEQYF
cdr3_nt: TGTGCCAGCTCGGGGGGGACTTCTCCCTCCTACGAGCAGTACTTC

cdr3_length: 14
d_call: -
j_call: TRBJ2-7
clone_size: -
v_call: TRBV6-6
cdr3_aa: CASSYGDFSYEQYF
cdr3_nt: TGTGCCAGCAGTTACGGGGACTTCTCCTACGAGCAGTACTTC

cdr3_length: 18
d_call: TRBD1
j_call: TRBJ2-7
clone_size: -
v_call: TRBV28
cdr3_aa: CASSLSLGTGFSSYEQYF
cdr3_nt: TGTGCCAGCAGTTTATCCCTAGGGACAGGGTTTTCCTCCTACGAGCAGTACTTC

cdr3_length: 14
d_call: TRBD1
j_call: TRBJ2-7
clone_size: -
v_call: TRBV11-3
cdr3_aa: CASSWDRNSYEQYF
cdr3_nt: TGTGCCAGCAGCTGGGACAGGAACTCCTACGAGCAGTACTTC

cdr3_length: 16
d_call: -
j_call: TRBJ2-6
clone_size: -
v_call: TRBV9
cdr3_aa: CASSPALVPGANVLTF
cdr3_nt: TGTGCCAGCAGCCCGGCTCTAGTCCCTGGGGCCAACGTCCTGACTTTC

cdr3_length: 16
d_call: -
j_call: TRBJ1-2
clone_size: -
v_call: TRBV7-9
cdr3_aa: CASSGLRGGGFYGYTF
cdr3_nt: TGTGCCAGCAGCGGATTGCGGGGGGGCGGATTCTATGGCTACACCTTC

cdr3_length: 15
d_call: -
j_call: TRBJ1-4
clone_size: -
v_call: TRBV7-8
cdr3_aa: CASSPAGTTNEKLFF
cdr3_nt: TGTGCCAGCAGCCCCGCTGGCACAACTAATGAAAAACTGTTTTTT

cdr3_length: 16
d_call: TRBD1
j_call: TRBJ1-1
clone_size: -
v_call: TRBV28
cdr3_aa: CASSLPVGGVITEAFF
cdr3_nt: TGTGCCAGCAGTTTACCGGTAGGGGGCGTGATCACTGAAGCTTTCTTT

cdr3_length: 16
d_call: TRBD1
j_call: TRBJ2-7
clone_size: -
v_call: TRBV7-9
cdr3_aa: CASSPLDRTNSYEQYF
cdr3_nt: TGTGCCAGCAGCCCCCTGGACAGGACAAACTCCTACGAGCAGTACTTC

cdr3_length: 17
d_call: -
j_call: TRBJ1-6
clone_size: -
v_call: TRBV7-2
cdr3_aa: CASSLNLASSYNSPLHF
cdr3_nt: TGTGCCAGCAGCTTAAATCTGGCCAGCTCCTATAATTCACCCCTCCACTTT

cdr3_length: 12
d_call: -
j_call: TRBJ2-7
clone_size: -
v_call: TRBV20-1
cdr3_aa: CSASPVRYEQYF
cdr3_nt: TGCAGTGCTAGTCCGGTTCGCTACGAGCAGTACTTC